The text below deals with one T cell receptor beta chain. Its antigen is still unknown. No much larger clonotype is one base removed from it; base qualities were not supplied. The data were taken from a study of cytomegalovirus exposure and HLA in healthy donors (dated by TCRdb to about 2017). Notes on the research overall: According to a later analysis, one platform produced both the 100 to 150 validation repertoires and the 666 repertoires of the first cohort. The study aimed to test whether signatures of past pathogen exposure could be identified by cataloging public T cell receptors. Besides the first cohort of 666 subjects, a separate validation cohort made up of about 120 different subjects was used. The study combined high-throughput TCR immunosequencing, statistical association of individual TCRs with disease status, and machine learning to predict cytomegalovirus infection status. The paper's findings and limits, for the study overall: Across donors, most TCR sequences were observed very rarely, whereas some public TCRs were present in many individuals. Subsequent analysis determined that TCRs grouped into clusters in the first cohort also showed a tendency toward co-occurrence across the roughly 110 validation repertoires, and approximately 93% of cluster scores exceeded 0. All 120 or so repertoires were used to score co-occurrence in the validation cohort in a later analysis, because that analysis had no HLA typing for the cohort. In the study, roughly 160 TCR beta chains were listed as associated with cytomegalovirus. The classifier was reported to diagnose cytomegalovirus status with high specificity and sensitivity in both the original and validation cohorts. A few of the identified cytomegalovirus-associated TCR beta chains were confirmed in vitro to be specific for cytomegalovirus antigens. The authors suggested that the approach could potentially be generalized to other disease states and immunological phenotypes.

Library creation used the immunoSEQ multiplex PCR assay. Concerning the study's data processing: A statistical classification framework was built for diagnosing cytomegalovirus status from the catalog of TCR beta chain sequences. Not all clones reach the TCRdb copy of this immuneACCESS table, which keeps in-frame sequences only. Checked studies attribute under half of the gap to unresolved V genes and leave the rest unexplained. Clone size and V and J calls were adopted from that table, with D and trimming inferred from the DNA. The sample has roughly 43,000 clones on record, over 85% of them singletons. Of the sample, around 2.1% is held by the ten largest clones. The donors belonged to the validation cohort of under 150 subjects, which was separate from the approximately 660-subject first cohort. This TCR derives from a woman in her late teens or twenties in good health and CMV-seronegative. Sequences were obtained from PBMCs.

The CDR3 amino acid sequence is: CAVVPGQGFQLTDTQYF. The nucleotide sequence is TGTGCCGTCGTCCCGGGACAGGGTTTTCAACTCACAGATACGCAGTATTTT. This receptor chain uses TRBV10-3 and TRBJ2-3; TRBD1 fits 9 bases in the junction. Germline trimming amounts to 11 bases on V and 2 bases on J, with 17 as the count of junction bases outside the gene matches. From the cysteine up to the phenylalanine, the CDR3 has a length of 17 residues. Kept here is only the CDR3 DNA, which spans 51 bases and is read in frame from base 1. CDR1 and CDR2 are read off the germline V gene as ENHRY and SYGVKD.